These 3 T cell receptor beta chains were all obtained from the same sample, sequenced in a study of vaccination and CD4 T cells after COVID-19 (dated by TCRdb to 2021 to 2024). The treatment or condition tag for this specimen amounts to: roughly ten-day PBMC culture with coronavirus spike peptide pools or control peptides (ViraFEST assay). CD4+ T cells from unexposed donors were collected before the COVID-19 pandemic (2011-2018). Receptor libraries were prepared by PCR. The listed sequencing device is Illumina iSeq 100. DNA from cultured CD4+ T cells underwent TCR sequencing with the Oncomine TCR Beta short-read assay at the Johns Hopkins FTIC core. The public reads were reanalyzed by TCRdb: fastp trimming at Q25, MiXCR alignment, in-frame beta chains only. Every distinct CDR3 protein forms one entry, paired with its most common genes and DNA. For this sample the table gives about 7,000 distinct CDR3 sequences, of which approximately 55% were detected only once. The leading ten clones occupy less than 45% of the sample.

These receptors' antigens are unknown. The sequenced sample was CD4+ T cells from blood, cultured in vitro. Receptor source: a human donor in good health.

This clonotype was observed a few times. V and J are TRBV7-9 and TRBJ2-1; possibly TRBD1 for D (5 bases). The V gene lost 3 bases and the J gene lost 6 bases, with 9 bases spanning the gap. This CDR3 is built from 13 residues. Germline CDR1 and CDR2: SEHNR and FQNEAQ (reference sequence). The CDR3 loop reads CASSFSRVNEQFF. For the CDR3, the DNA is TGTGCCAGCAGCTTTAGCAGGGTCAATGAGCAGTTCTTC. Together with reference TRBV7-9 and TRBJ2-1, the CDR3 gives the full variable domain: DTGVSQNPRHKITKRGQNVTFRCDPISEHNRLYWYRQTLGQGPEFLTYFQNEAQLEKSRLLSDRFSAERPKGSFSTLEIQRTEQGDSAMYLCASSFSRVNEQFFGPGTRLTVL.

A few counts support this clonotype. For the CDR3, the DNA is TGTGCCACCTCCCGGGCGAGGGATACGCAGTATTTT. It codes for CATSRARDTQYF. The chain is built from TRBV27 and TRBJ2-3; no clear D gene. Trimming removed 10 bases from V and 6 bases from J, with 14 bases in between. CDR1 MNHEY and CDR2 SMNVEV come from the germline V gene (reference sequence). This CDR3 region has 12 residues.

J is TRBJ1-2 and V is TRBV7-8, with D perhaps matching TRBD1 (6 bases). From germline, CDR1 is SGHVS and CDR2 FQNEAQ. The CDR3 contains 15 residues. V shed 4 bases and J shed 13 bases, with 25 bases lying between them. CDR3 residues: CASSSVDQVPGHSTF. The CDR3, as DNA: TGTGCCAGCAGCTCCGTCGACCAAGTACCGGGACACAGCACCTTC.